This T cell receptor beta chain was captured by sequencing in a study of shared clonotypes between healthy human individuals (dated by TCRdb to the early 2020s). For the wider study: A few men and a couple of women, aged 18 to 49 years, made up the cohort. For each donor, CD4 naive and CD4 memory were each run on three plates, CD8 naive on two plates, and CD8 memory on one plate. To estimate repertoire size and how much clonotypes are shared between individuals, the study performed deep sequencing of blood TCR repertoires from about five healthy adults. Different laboratories and diverse techniques were used to prepare libraries and sequence TCR repertoires, to increase sequencing depth and limit assay-specific biases. Leukapheresis yielded between about 0.85 and 10 billion PBMCs per donor.

A remark on this clone: This clone's antigen is unknown. Per-base qualities were not stored, and no clone one base away is much larger.

Spanning cysteine to phenylalanine, the CDR3 consists of 15 amino acids. Left in the record is the CDR3 DNA by itself, 45 bases read in frame from the first base. CDR1 and CDR2, per the germline V gene (reference sequence), are PRHDT and FYEKMQ. For this chain, trimming is 0 bases at the V end and 7 bases at the J end, and the number of junction bases without a gene match is 6. TCR CDR3 regions were amplified from genomic DNA by multiplex PCR using the deep immunoSEQ assay. For each cell subset, the extracted genomic DNA was distributed evenly across all wells of several immunoSEQ 96-well plates, and each plate served as one replicate. For sorted subsets, each replicate PCR was loaded with about 0.2 ug genomic DNA, equivalent to 25,000 to 35,000 T cell genomes. Purified libraries were measured with a Qubit 3.0 fluorometer, size-checked on a Bioanalyzer 2100, and measured again with the KAPA Library Quantification kit. A separate single-read 150-cycle Illumina NextSeq 550 flow cell was used to sequence each immunoSEQ 96-well plate. The study's own analysis went as follows. Because the immunoSEQ output held only junctional sequences and lacked quality scores, the filtering could not match the filtering applied to full-length reads. To assign V/J genes and CDR3, sequences were annotated against IMGT germline references using PyIR, a Python wrapper for IgBLAST v1.9. Reads were removed for weak V/J assignments (E-value above 1e-6), missing CDR3, stop codons, out-of-frame junctions, or ambiguous translated residues. V3J clonotypes were defined by identical inferred V gene, J gene, and CDR3 amino acid sequence. Percentage overlap between repertoires was calculated by dividing the number of shared unique clonotypes by the size of the smaller repertoire. RTK rarefaction, the Chao1 estimator, and Recon v2.1 estimates of unobserved clonotypes were used to assess repertoire richness. For all TCRbeta clonotypes obtained by the gDNA method from a few donors, generation probabilities were computed with OLGA. What TCRdb holds here is the immuneACCESS table cut down to in-frame rearrangements. Part of the clones is not present; checked against another copy, under half of the missing clones reflect an unresolved V gene, and the others are unexplained. V and J calls and clone size follow that table, whereas D and trimming were derived from the DNA. Present in this sample are about 680,000 clones, approximately 90% of which were seen just once. The ten largest clones take up 24% of the sample.

CD8 naive samples were obtained by positive selection for CCR7 among CD45RO-negative cells, yielding a CD45RA+CCR7+ population from which TemRA cells were excluded. Healthy HIV-negative adults with no recently reported acute infections or vaccinations were included as donors. All donors were Caucasian adults living in Nashville, Tennessee, USA. After blood collection by leukapheresis, PBMCs were isolated using Ficoll-Histopaque density gradient centrifugation and then cryopreserved in the vapor phase of liquid nitrogen. Analytical flow cytometry was used to check the purity and quantity of every magnetically sorted T cell population. Each sorted fraction had its genomic DNA isolated and then quantified by UV absorbance on a Nanodrop 2000c. Broad study findings and their caveats: Larger estimated clonotype richness was generally found for naive subsets than for memory subsets. Pairwise subsampling led to the expectation that sequencing depth would affect the degree of clonotype sharing among donors. The small number of donors limited the genetic and exposure-history diversity represented. Sampling was restricted to blood, and TCR repertoires in tissues likely differ from the TCR repertoires found in blood. Sharing across several donors was observed for roughly 5.4% of naive CD4, over 3% of naive CD8, 2% to 2.5% of memory CD4, and about 0.38% of memory CD8 clonotypes. Incomplete sequencing was indicated by rarefaction of sorted-subset datasets, despite the large sequencing depth. Higher generation probabilities were observed for clonotypes shared by all four sorted-subset donors than for non-shared clonotypes.

This clonotype originated in a man younger than 40 in good health. Sequencing input: naive CD8+ T cells sorted from blood. Explained via the paper, the cell subset or site label denotes: CD45RA+CCR7+. The V and J genes are TRBV13 and TRBJ2-5; TRBD2 fits 9 bases in the junction. The CDR3 sequence is CASSLGTSGKGTQYF. The DNA sequence reads TGTGCCAGCAGCTTAGGGACTAGCGGAAAAGGGACCCAGTACTTC.